The rows below give T cell receptor beta chains drawn from one sample of a study of blood T cell repertoires in COVID-19. Using immunoSEQ multiplex PCR, the repertoire was profiled, and TCRdb retains in-frame clones only, with some absent. The sample lists around 69,000 clones, 86% occurring once. Sequencing input: peripheral blood. These receptors were collected from a man in his fifties with active COVID-19. Both conserved end residues are part of each CDR3. The order of the fields is CDR3 protein, J gene, D gene, V gene, clone size. The D gene is left open where the match is weak. Clone size is shown for a subset of rows, as once, few, many or a class of expanded clone.

CASSPLGLSTEAFF | TRBJ1-1 | NA | TRBV5-1 | NA
CASSPSVGRTYGYTF | TRBJ1-2 | NA | TRBV19 | NA
CASSQSQGGTEAFF | TRBJ1-1 | TRBD1 | TRBV3-1/TRBV3-2 | NA
CASSPQSGVDTQYF | TRBJ2-3 | NA | TRBV18 | NA
CASRGQPLVKNIQYF | TRBJ2-4 | NA | TRBV27 | NA
CASLGVGSNWNEQFF | TRBJ2-1 | NA | TRBV6-5 | NA
CASSVEPAGGRETQYF | TRBJ2-5 | TRBD2 | TRBV9 | NA
CASSQQGTGSPLHF | TRBJ1-6 | TRBD1 | TRBV5-1 | once
CASRRQGNTEAFF | TRBJ1-1 | NA | TRBV19 | NA
CASRTGTGAEQYF | TRBJ2-7 | TRBD1 | TRBV5-8 | NA
CASSEWEGSYEQYF | TRBJ2-7 | TRBD2 | TRBV25-1 | NA
CASRSGGDTGELFF | TRBJ2-2 | NA | TRBV3-1/TRBV3-2 | NA
CASSPMTNNEQFF | TRBJ2-1 | NA | TRBV28 | NA
CAWSQGVSTNEKLFF | TRBJ1-4 | NA | TRBV30 | once
CASGLGGSGDTQYF | TRBJ2-3 | NA | TRBV12-5 | NA
CAISVVSLGSGANVLTF | TRBJ2-6 | NA | TRBV10-3 | NA
CASSLVGLPQETQYF | TRBJ2-5 | NA | TRBV7-9 | NA
CASSPNMGLAGEQYF | TRBJ2-7 | TRBD2 | TRBV18 | NA
CASMTGTGNGGYTF | TRBJ1-2 | TRBD1 | TRBV19 | once
CASSYSRESGYTF | TRBJ1-2 | NA | TRBV6-5 | NA
CASSQDSSSGNTIYF | TRBJ1-3 | NA | TRBV4-1 | NA
CASSSGGYGYTF | TRBJ1-2 | NA | TRBV12-3/TRBV12-4 | once
CASSSQGDYEQYF | TRBJ2-7 | TRBD1 | TRBV5-1 | NA
CASSRGLMNEKLFF | TRBJ1-4 | NA | TRBV5-8 | few
CASSRDNLRLAGGLYTGELFF | TRBJ2-2 | TRBD2 | TRBV18 | NA
CASAPGQRNEKLFF | TRBJ1-4 | NA | TRBV12-5 | NA
CASSKDRVNTEAFF | TRBJ1-1 | TRBD1 | TRBV6-5 | NA
CASSKVARAGGDTQYF | TRBJ2-3 | TRBD2 | TRBV19 | few
CASSTVNSNQPQHF | TRBJ1-5 | NA | TRBV19 | NA
CASGPTSTDTQYF | TRBJ2-3 | NA | TRBV9 | NA
CASSLRQGATDTQYF | TRBJ2-3 | TRBD1 | TRBV5-1 | NA
CASSRQNTEAFF | TRBJ1-1 | NA | TRBV11-2 | once
CASSPTRGSQGAYEQYF | TRBJ2-7 | TRBD1 | TRBV18 | NA
CASSLTGGDGYTF | TRBJ1-2 | TRBD1 | TRBV7-9 | NA
CASILTTRGLNEKLFF | TRBJ1-4 | NA | TRBV10-1 | NA
CASSPWTGTDYGYTF | TRBJ1-2 | NA | TRBV5-1 | once
CASSIMGQYNEQFF | TRBJ2-1 | TRBD1 | TRBV19 | NA
CASSVRGQGTEKLFF | TRBJ1-4 | TRBD1 | TRBV18 | NA
CASSLDSTTGNYGYTF | TRBJ1-2 | NA | TRBV7-2 | once
CASSYSNQPQHF | TRBJ1-5 | NA | TRBV19 | NA
CASSGPDRTVGANVLTF | TRBJ2-6 | TRBD1 | TRBV2 | NA
CASSLAGGGDTQYF | TRBJ2-3 | TRBD2 | TRBV6-2/TRBV6-3 | NA
CASSMAPYSYGYTF | TRBJ1-2 | NA | TRBV19 | NA
CASSLSRTGDQPQHF | TRBJ1-5 | TRBD1 | TRBV7-8 | NA
CASSLTGTGDVPGELFF | TRBJ2-2 | TRBD1 | TRBV5-1 | NA
CASSLGTTYNEQFF | TRBJ2-1 | NA | TRBV5-4 | NA
CASSLSGGGMEPQHF | TRBJ1-5 | TRBD1 | TRBV5-1 | NA
CASSRGTNEKLFF | TRBJ1-4 | NA | TRBV11-2 | few
CASSKVLRGREETQYF | TRBJ2-5 | NA | TRBV21-1 | NA
CASSLLAGRTNTQYF | TRBJ2-3 | TRBD2 | TRBV2 | once
CASRDQGNQPQHF | TRBJ1-5 | NA | TRBV2 | NA